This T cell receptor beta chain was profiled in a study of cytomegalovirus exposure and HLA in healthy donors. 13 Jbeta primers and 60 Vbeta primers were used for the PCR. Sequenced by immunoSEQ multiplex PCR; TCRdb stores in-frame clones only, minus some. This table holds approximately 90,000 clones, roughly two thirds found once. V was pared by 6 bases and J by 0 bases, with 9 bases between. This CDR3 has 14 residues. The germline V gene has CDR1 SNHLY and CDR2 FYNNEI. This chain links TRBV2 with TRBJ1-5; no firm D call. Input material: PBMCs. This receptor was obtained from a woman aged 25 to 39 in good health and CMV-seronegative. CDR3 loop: CASSRQLSNQPQHF. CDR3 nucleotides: TGTGCCAGCAGCAGACAACTTAGCAATCAGCCCCAGCATTTT.